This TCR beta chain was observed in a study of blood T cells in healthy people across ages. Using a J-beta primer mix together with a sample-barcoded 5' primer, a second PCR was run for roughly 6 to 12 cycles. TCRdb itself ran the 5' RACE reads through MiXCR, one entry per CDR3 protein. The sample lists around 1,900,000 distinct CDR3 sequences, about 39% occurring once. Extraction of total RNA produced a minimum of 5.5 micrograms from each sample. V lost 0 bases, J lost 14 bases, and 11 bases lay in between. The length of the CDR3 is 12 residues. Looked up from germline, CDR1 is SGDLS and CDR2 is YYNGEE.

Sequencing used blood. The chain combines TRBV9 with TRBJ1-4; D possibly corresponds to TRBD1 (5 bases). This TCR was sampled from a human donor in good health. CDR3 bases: TGTGCCAGCAGCGTAGGAAGGGGCCAGCTGTTTTTT. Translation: CASSVGRGQLFF.